A selection of T cell receptor beta chains follows, all from one sample in a study of T cells after somatic rescue of genetic block. Produced via immunoSEQ multiplex PCR; TCRdb's table is partial and in-frame only. This sample has some 15,000 clones, with over 60% found just once. Sequencing was done on a sample of peripheral blood mononuclear cells (PBMCs). The receptor set was obtained from a man younger than 30. Each CDR3 is given with its conserved first and last residue. A D gene is named only where the DNA matches it firmly. A row's size may be missing; if present it is once, few, many or a size class.

D gene | clone size | J gene | V gene | CDR3 DNA | CDR3 protein
. | . | TRBJ1-3 | TRBV2 | TGTGCCAGCAGTGAGGGCAGTGGAAACACCATATATTTT | CASSEGSGNTIYF
TRBD1 | . | TRBJ1-2 | TRBV19 | TGTGCCAGTAGTATAGGAGGACAGGGGGCAAAGCGGTACTTC | CASSIGGQGAKRYF
. | . | TRBJ2-3 | TRBV9 | TGTGCCAGCAGCGTAGGAGGGGAACATCGGGGATCGGATACGCAGTATTTT | CASSVGGEHRGSDTQYF
. | . | TRBJ2-5 | TRBV9 | TGTGCCAGCAGCGTAGTCAAGGGGGGGACGGAGACCCAGTACTTC | CASSVVKGGTETQYF
. | . | TRBJ2-5 | TRBV5-4 | TGTGCCAGCAGCTTGAGTCAAGTTCGAGAGACCCAGTACTTC | CASSLSQVRETQYF
. | . | TRBJ2-1 | TRBV6-5 | TGTGCCAGCAAAGCGGTCAGTGGAACAGAGCAGTTCTTC | CASKAVSGTEQFF
TRBD1 | . | TRBJ1-1 | TRBV10-3 | TGTGCCATCCGGACAGGGCCTATGAACACTGAAGCTTTCTTT | CAIRTGPMNTEAFF
. | . | TRBJ2-2 | TRBV10-1 | TGCGCCAGCAGTGATCCCACAGGATCGCCGGGGAACACCGGGGAGCTGTTTTTT | CASSDPTGSPGNTGELFF
. | . | TRBJ1-3 | TRBV5-4 | TGTGCCAGCAGCTTGGCCCAAATTCCGGGCCTCTCTGGAAACACCATATATTTT | CASSLAQIPGLSGNTIYF
. | . | TRBJ2-7 | TRBV28 | TGTGCCAGCAGTTTAAGGGGTTGGTCCTACGAGCAGTACTTC | CASSLRGWSYEQYF
TRBD1 | . | TRBJ1-2 | TRBV7-9 | TGTGCCAGCAGCCCGCGGGACAGGGTCGAGGGCTATGGCTACACCTTC | CASSPRDRVEGYGYTF
. | few | TRBJ1-1 | TRBV19 | TGTGCCAGTATAGCTCCCGCAGAGAACACTGAAGCTTTCTTT | CASIAPAENTEAFF
. | . | TRBJ1-6 | TRBV5-1 | TGCGCCAGCAGCCGTCTAGGGTACAGAGATTCACCCCTCCACTTT | CASSRLGYRDSPLHF
TRBD1 | . | TRBJ1-1 | TRBV19 | TGTGCCAGTAGCTTTCCAGGGGGCGGAATGAACACTGAAGCTTTCTTT | CASSFPGGGMNTEAFF
TRBD1 | few | TRBJ1-1 | TRBV19 | TGTGCCAGTAGGATACAGGGGGCAGGCAGAAAAACTGAAGCTTTCTTT | CASRIQGAGRKTEAFF
TRBD1 | once | TRBJ1-2 | TRBV6-5 | TGTGCCAGCAGTTTGATGGGGACAGTTGGGAATGGCTACACCTTC | CASSLMGTVGNGYTF
. | once | TRBJ2-2 | TRBV5-1 | TGCGCCAGCAGCACCCCGAACACCGGGGAGCTGTTTTTT | CASSTPNTGELFF
. | . | TRBJ1-1 | TRBV19 | TGTGCCAGTAGTATAGATGGCATCCGCGGCACTGAAGCTTTCTTT | CASSIDGIRGTEAFF
. | few | TRBJ1-1 | TRBV6-6 | TGTGCCAGCAGTACCTCAACGGGAGGGAACACTGAAGCTTTCTTT | CASSTSTGGNTEAFF
. | . | TRBJ2-3 | TRBV5-1 | TGCGCCAGCAGCTTGGGACCGACAGATACGCAGTATTTT | CASSLGPTDTQYF
TRBD2 | few | TRBJ2-1 | TRBV7-9 | TGTGCCAGCAGCCAGGGCACTAGCGGGATAAATGAGCAGTTCTTC | CASSQGTSGINEQFF
. | . | TRBJ2-5 | TRBV5-1 | TGCGCCAGCAGCTTTTTAGGGGAGACCCAGTACTTC | CASSFLGETQYF
TRBD1 | few | TRBJ2-7 | TRBV5-4 | TGTGCCAGCAGTCGACAGGGAAGCGAGCAGTACTTC | CASSRQGSEQYF
. | . | TRBJ2-1 | TRBV27 | TGTGCCAGCAGTTTGGCGACTCGGACAGAGCAGTTCTTC | CASSLATRTEQFF
. | . | TRBJ1-2 | TRBV13 | TGTGCCAGCAGCTTAGTGGGGATCCAAGGCTACACCTTC | CASSLVGIQGYTF